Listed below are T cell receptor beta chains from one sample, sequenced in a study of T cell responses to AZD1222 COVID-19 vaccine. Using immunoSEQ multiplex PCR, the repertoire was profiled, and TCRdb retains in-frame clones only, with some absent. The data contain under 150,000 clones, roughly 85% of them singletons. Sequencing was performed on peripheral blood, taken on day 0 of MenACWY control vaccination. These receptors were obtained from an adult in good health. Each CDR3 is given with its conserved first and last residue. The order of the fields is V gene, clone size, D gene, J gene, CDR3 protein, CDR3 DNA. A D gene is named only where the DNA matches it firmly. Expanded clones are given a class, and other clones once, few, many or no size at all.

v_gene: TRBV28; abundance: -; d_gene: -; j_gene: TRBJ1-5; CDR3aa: CASSLWGNQPQHF; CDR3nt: TGTGCCAGCAGTTTATGGGGAAATCAGCCCCAGCATTTT
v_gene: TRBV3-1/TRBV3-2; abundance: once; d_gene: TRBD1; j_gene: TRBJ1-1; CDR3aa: CASSHARGGTEAFF; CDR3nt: TGTGCCAGCAGCCATGCCAGGGGGGGAACTGAAGCTTTCTTT
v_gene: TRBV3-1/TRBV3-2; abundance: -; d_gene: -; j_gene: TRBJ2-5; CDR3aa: CASSYPRTGPFPGAFQETQYF; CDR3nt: TGTGCCAGCAGCTATCCGCGGACAGGTCCGTTCCCGGGGGCCTTCCAAGAGACCCAGTACTTC
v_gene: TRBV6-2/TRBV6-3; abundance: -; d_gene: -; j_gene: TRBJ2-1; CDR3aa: CASSYAYNEQFF; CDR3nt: TGTGCCAGCAGTTACGCCTACAATGAGCAGTTCTTC
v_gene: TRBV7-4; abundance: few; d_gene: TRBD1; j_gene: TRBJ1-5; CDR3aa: CASSSSGTGSQPQHF; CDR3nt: TGTGCCAGCAGCTCTAGCGGGACAGGGTCGCAGCCCCAGCATTTT
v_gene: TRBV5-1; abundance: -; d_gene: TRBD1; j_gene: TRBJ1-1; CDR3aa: CASSYGQDNTEAFF; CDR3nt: TGCGCCAGCAGCTACGGACAGGATAACACTGAAGCTTTCTTT
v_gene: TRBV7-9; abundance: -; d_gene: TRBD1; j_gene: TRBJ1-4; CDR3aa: CASSSDREATNEKLFF; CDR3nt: TGTGCCAGCAGCTCGGACAGGGAAGCAACTAATGAAAAACTGTTTTTT
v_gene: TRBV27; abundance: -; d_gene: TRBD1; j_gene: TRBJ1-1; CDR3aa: CASSNRDSEAFF; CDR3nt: TGTGCCAGCAGCAACCGGGACAGTGAAGCTTTCTTT
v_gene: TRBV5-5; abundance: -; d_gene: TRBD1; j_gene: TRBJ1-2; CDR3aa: CASSAAGTGGLSGYTF; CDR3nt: TGTGCCAGCAGCGCAGCCGGGACAGGGGGTCTATCTGGCTACACCTTC
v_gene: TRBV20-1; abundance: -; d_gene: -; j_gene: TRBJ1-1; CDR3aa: CSAIQKTEAFF; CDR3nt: TGCAGTGCTATACAGAAGACTGAAGCTTTCTTT